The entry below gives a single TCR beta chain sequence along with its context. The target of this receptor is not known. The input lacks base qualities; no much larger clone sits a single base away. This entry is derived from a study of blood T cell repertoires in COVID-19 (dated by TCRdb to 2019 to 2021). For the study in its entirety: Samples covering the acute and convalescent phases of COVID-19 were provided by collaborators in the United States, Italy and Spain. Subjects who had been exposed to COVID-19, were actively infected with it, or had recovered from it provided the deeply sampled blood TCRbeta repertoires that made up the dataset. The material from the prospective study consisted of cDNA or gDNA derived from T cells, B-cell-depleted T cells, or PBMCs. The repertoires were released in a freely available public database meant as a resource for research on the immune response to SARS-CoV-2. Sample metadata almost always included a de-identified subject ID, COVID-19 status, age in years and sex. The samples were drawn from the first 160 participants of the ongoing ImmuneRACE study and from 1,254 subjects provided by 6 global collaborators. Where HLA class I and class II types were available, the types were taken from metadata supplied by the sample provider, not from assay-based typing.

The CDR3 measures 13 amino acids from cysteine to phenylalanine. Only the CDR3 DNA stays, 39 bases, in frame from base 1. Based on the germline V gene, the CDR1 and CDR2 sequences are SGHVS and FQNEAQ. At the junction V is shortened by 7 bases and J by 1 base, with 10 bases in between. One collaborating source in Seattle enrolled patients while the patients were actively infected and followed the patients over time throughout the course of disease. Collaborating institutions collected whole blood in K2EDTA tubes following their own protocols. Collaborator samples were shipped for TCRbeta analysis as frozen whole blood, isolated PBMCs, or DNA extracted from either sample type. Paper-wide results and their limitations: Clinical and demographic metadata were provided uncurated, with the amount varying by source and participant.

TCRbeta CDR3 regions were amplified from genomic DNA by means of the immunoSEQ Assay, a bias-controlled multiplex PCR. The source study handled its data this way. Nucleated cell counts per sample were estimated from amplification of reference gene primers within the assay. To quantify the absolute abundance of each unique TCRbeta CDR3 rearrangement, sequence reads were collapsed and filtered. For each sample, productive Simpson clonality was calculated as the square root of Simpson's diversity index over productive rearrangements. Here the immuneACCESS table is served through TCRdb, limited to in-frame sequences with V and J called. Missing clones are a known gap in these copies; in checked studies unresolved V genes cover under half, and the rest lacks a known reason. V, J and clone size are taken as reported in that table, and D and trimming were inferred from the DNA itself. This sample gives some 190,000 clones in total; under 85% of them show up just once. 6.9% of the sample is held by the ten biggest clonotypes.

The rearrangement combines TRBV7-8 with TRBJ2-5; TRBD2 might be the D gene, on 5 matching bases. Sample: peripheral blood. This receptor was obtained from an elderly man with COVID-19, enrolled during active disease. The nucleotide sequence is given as TGTGCCAGCACCCCGCGGGTCCAAGAGACCCAGTACTTC. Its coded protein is CASTPRVQETQYF. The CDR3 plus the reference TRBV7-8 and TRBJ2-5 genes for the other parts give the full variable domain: GAGVSQSPRYKVAKRGQDVALRCDPISGHVSLFWYQQALGQGPEFLTYFQNEAQLDKSGLPSDRFFAERPEGSVSTLKIQRTQQEDSAVYLCASTPRVQETQYFGPGTRLLVL.